The 14 T cell receptor beta chains in this list originate from one sample, sequenced in a study of cytomegalovirus exposure and HLA in healthy donors. PCR was performed using 60 Vbeta and 13 Jbeta primers. Libraries were prepared by immunoSEQ multiplex PCR; TCRdb keeps only in-frame clonotypes and omits some of them. The sample shows approximately 150,000 clones, around 67% of them seen only once. The specimen sequenced was PBMCs. The receptor set was obtained from a woman younger than 30 in good health and CMV-seronegative.

This clone has just one count. The gene calls are TRBV10-3 and TRBJ2-7; 9 nucleotides match TRBD1. The CDR3 contains 14 residues. V was clipped by 11 bases and J by 6 bases; unmatched bases: 14. Germline V CDR1 and CDR2: ENHRY, SYGVKD. The CDR3 DNA reads TGTGCCGTCCTTCAGGGACAGGGTAATTCCGAGCAGTACTTC. It is translated as CAVLQGQGNSEQYF.

This clone was seen only once. The CDR3 bases are TGTGCCAGCAGCTTAGCCCCACTAGCGGGAGGACCAGATACGCAGTATTTT. It specifies CASSLAPLAGGPDTQYF. The rearrangement joins TRBV7-6 to TRBJ2-3, with TRBD2 identical over 12 bases. The CDR3 loop spans 17 amino acids. Germline CDR1 is SGHVS and CDR2 is FNYEAQ. V was pared by 0 bases and J by 4 bases, with 5 bases of the junction left unmatched.

The chain recombines TRBV9 with TRBJ1-1; 8 nucleotides line up with TRBD1. Germline V lookup: CDR1 SGDLS, CDR2 YYNGEE. This CDR3 contains 16 residues. V shed 2 bases, J shed 0 bases, and the junction held 6 bases outside the gene matches. Here the CDR3 reads CASSVGTGNMNTEAFF. The CDR3 coding sequence is TGTGCCAGCAGCGTCGGGACAGGCAACATGAACACTGAAGCTTTCTTT.

This clone was detected once. This chain connects TRBV7-8 to TRBJ2-1; 10 nucleotides align to TRBD2. This CDR3 has 17 residues. The germline V gene encodes CDR1 SGHVS and CDR2 FQNEAQ. V was clipped by 3 bases and J by 7 bases; unmatched bases: 12. Written as DNA, the CDR3 is TGTGCCAGCAGCTTCCCGGTGGAACTAGCGGGAACTAATGAGCAGTTCTTC. Its protein is CASSFPVELAGTNEQFF.

This chain uses TRBV28 with TRBJ1-2; the match to TRBD1 covers 8 bases. The V and J ends lost 5 bases and 5 bases, in that order; junction bases with no gene match: 4. The CDR3 is 13 amino acids. Germline CDR1 MDHEN, CDR2 SYDVKM. The chain's CDR3 is CASSGGTGYGYTF. CDR3 nucleotides: TGTGCCAGCAGTGGTGGGACAGGTTATGGCTACACCTTC.

The chain couples TRBV10-2 to TRBJ2-2, with 8 nucleotides matching TRBD2. The germline gives CDR1 WSHSY, CDR2 SAAADI. The CDR3 totals 18 residues. V lost 3 bases, J lost 0 bases, and 9 bases stayed unmatched. CDR3 nucleotides: TGCGCCAGCAGTGACCCGGGAACTAGCGGTTCGAACACCGGGGAGCTGTTTTTT. Amino acids: CASSDPGTSGSNTGELFF.

In nucleotides, the CDR3 is TGTGCCAGCAGCCGCTCGGGGGGGGTCAATCTGGACGAGCAGTACTTC. This sequence encodes CASSRSGGVNLDEQYF. The rearrangement uses TRBV7-3 and TRBJ2-7; 8 bases are shared with TRBD2. Germline lookup yields CDR1 SGHTA and CDR2 FQGTGA. V trimming: 5 bases; J trimming: 5 bases; junction bases outside the gene matches: 14. The CDR3 is made up of 16 amino acids.

The genes are TRBV4-2 and TRBJ1-2; TRBD1 agrees at 9 bases. Germline trimming cut 3 bases from V and 7 bases from J; bases unmatched to any gene: 12. The CDR3 runs to 16 residues. Per germline, CDR1 LGHNA and CDR2 YNFKEQ. CDR3 bases: TGTGCCAGCAGCCAGAGTTCAACAGGGGGCTTTCTTGGCTACACCTTC. This translates into CASSQSSTGGFLGYTF.

The chain uses TRBV6-5 and TRBJ2-3, with 8 bases aligning to TRBD1. This CDR3 region has 15 residues. After removal of 7 bases from V and 5 bases from J, the junction contained 11 bases not matched to a gene. Germline V lookup: CDR1 MNHEY, CDR2 SVGAGI. The CDR3 loop reads CASNYRSGGKDTQYF. The CDR3 region has the DNA TGTGCCAGCAACTACCGGTCAGGGGGCAAAGATACGCAGTATTTT.

The chain recombines TRBV11-3 with TRBJ2-1; TRBD2 matches at 14 bases. CDR3 size: 15 residues. Germline V gene lookup returns CDR1 SGHNT and CDR2 YENEEA. After removal of 5 bases from V and 7 bases from J, the junction contained 4 bases not matched to a gene. The CDR3 bases are TGTGCCAGCAGCCAAGGGACTAGCGGGAGTAATGAGCAGTTCTTC. Translating gives CASSQGTSGSNEQFF.

The chain joins TRBV7-9 to TRBJ2-5; a weak D match, TRBD2 (6 bases). Between the trimmed V and J ends, which lost 4 bases and 5 bases, there was a span of 11 bases. Germline CDR1 reads SEHNR; CDR2 reads FQNEAQ (reference sequence). The CDR3 has 13 amino acids. The CDR3 spells CASSSGVRETQYF. CDR3 in DNA: TGTGCCAGCAGCTCGGGGGTTCGGGAGACCCAGTACTTC.

The rearrangement joins TRBV6-1 to TRBJ2-7, with D uncertain. Germline V gene lookup returns CDR1 MNHNS and CDR2 SASEGT. The CDR3 runs to 12 residues. V shed 2 bases and J shed 9 bases, with 11 bases lying between them. CDR3: CASSEYRVSQYF. The CDR3, as DNA: TGTGCCAGCAGTGAATATCGGGTATCGCAGTACTTC.

The rearrangement uses TRBV7-8 and TRBJ2-1, with 14 bases lining up with TRBD2. This CDR3 is built from 19 residues. J lost 4 bases, V lost 5 bases, and 13 bases had no gene match. Per germline, CDR1 SGHVS and CDR2 FQNEAQ. Here the CDR3 DNA reads TGTGCCAGCAGCCTACGACTAGCGGGAGGGCGTGATCGGTACAATGAGCAGTTCTTC. Translated: CASSLRLAGGRDRYNEQFF.

The rearrangement uses TRBV4-1 and TRBJ2-7, with TRBD1 matching 9 bases. The J segment lost 6 bases and the V segment lost 4 bases, leaving 13 bases of the junction unmatched. The CDR3 runs to 16 residues. Per the germline V gene, CDR1 is MGHRA and CDR2 is YSYEKL. In DNA form, the CDR3 reads TGCGCCAGCAGCCCCACACCCCGGGACAGGGCTGCCGAGCAGTACTTC. Its translation is CASSPTPRDRAAEQYF.